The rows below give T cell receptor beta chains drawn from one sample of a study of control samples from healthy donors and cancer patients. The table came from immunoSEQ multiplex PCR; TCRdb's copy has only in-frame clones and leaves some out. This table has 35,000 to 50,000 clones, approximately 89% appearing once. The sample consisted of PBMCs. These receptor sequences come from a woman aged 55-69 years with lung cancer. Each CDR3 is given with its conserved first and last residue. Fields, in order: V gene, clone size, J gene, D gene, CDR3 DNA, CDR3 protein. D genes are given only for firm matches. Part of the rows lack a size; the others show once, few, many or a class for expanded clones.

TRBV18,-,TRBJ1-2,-,TGTGCCAGCTCACCAGGCCCCACCGAAAGGGATGGCTACACCTTC,CASSPGPTERDGYTF
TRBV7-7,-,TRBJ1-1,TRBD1,TGTGCCAGCAGCAAAATGACAGGGATGAACACTGAAGCTTTCTTT,CASSKMTGMNTEAFF
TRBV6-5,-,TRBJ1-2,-,TGTGCCAGCAACCCGGTCAGGGATGGCTATGGCTACACCTTC,CASNPVRDGYGYTF
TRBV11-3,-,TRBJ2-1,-,TGTGCCAGCAGTCTTAGAACCAGTGGGCTTAACAATGAGCAGTTCTTC,CASSLRTSGLNNEQFF
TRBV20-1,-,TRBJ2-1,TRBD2,TGCAGTGCTAGTCCTAGCGGGAGTGAGAACCCGTACAATGAGCAGTTCTTC,CSASPSGSENPYNEQFF
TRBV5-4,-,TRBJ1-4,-,TGTGCCAGCAGCTGGGATACGAATGAAAAACTGTTTTTT,CASSWDTNEKLFF
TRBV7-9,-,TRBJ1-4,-,TGTGCCAGCAGCCCAGAGGGCCGGGGTAATGAAAAACTGTTTTTT,CASSPEGRGNEKLFF
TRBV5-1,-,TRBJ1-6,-,TGCGCCAGCAGCTTGGCGGACAGAAATAATTCACCCCTCCACTTT,CASSLADRNNSPLHF
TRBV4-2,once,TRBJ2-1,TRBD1,TGTGCCAGCAGCCATCTCTCTCCGAGGACAGGTTATTACAATGAGCAGTTCTTC,CASSHLSPRTGYYNEQFF
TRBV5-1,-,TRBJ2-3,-,TGCGCCAGCAGCTTGGGCGACAGTCCTAGCACAGATACGCAGTATTTT,CASSLGDSPSTDTQYF
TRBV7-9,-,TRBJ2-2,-,TGTGCCAGCAGCCCCTTCACCGGGGAGCTGTTTTTT,CASSPFTGELFF
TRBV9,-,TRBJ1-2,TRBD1,TGTGCCAGCAGCGGAATCACAGGGGGCCATGGCTACACCTTC,CASSGITGGHGYTF
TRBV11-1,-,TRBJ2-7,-,TGTGCCAGCAGCCCCTCCCAGGGATCCTACGAGCAGTACTTC,CASSPSQGSYEQYF
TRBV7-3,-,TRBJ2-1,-,TGTGCCAGCAGCTTAAGAGGTGGGCAGGGGCTAAACTCCTACAATGAGCAGTTCTTC,CASSLRGGQGLNSYNEQFF
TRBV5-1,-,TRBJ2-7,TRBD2,TGCGCCAGCAGCTTGGACCCTAGCGGGACCACCTACGAGCAGTACTTC,CASSLDPSGTTYEQYF
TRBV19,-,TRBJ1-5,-,TGTGCCAGTAGTATTACGGGCTCCGGGCAGCCCCAGCATTTT,CASSITGSGQPQHF
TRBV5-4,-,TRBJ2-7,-,TGTGCCAGCAGGCTTGAGACAGGACCCTACGAGCAGTACTTC,CASRLETGPYEQYF
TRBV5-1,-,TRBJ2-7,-,TGCGCCAGCAGCTTGGGACAGCGTGGGGAGCAGTACTTC,CASSLGQRGEQYF
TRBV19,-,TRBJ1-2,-,TGTGCCAGTAGTTCAGGATTTGATGGCTACACCTTC,CASSSGFDGYTF
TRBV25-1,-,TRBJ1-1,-,TGTGCCAGCAGGGGACGAGGGGAACACGCTGAAGCTTTCTTT,CASRGRGEHAEAFF
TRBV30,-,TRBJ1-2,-,TGTGCCTGGAGTAACTCAGGGGACTACACCTTC,CAWSNSGDYTF
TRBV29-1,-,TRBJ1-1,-,TGCAGCGTTGGTAAGGCCGCGGGGGGCACTGAAGCTTTCTTT,CSVGKAAGGTEAFF
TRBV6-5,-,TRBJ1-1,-,TGTGCCAGCAGCCGAGCATTGGGCAGGGAAGCTTTCTTT,CASSRALGREAFF
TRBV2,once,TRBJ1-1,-,TGTGCCAGCAATGGTTGGTCGGGCACTGAAGCTTTCTTT,CASNGWSGTEAFF
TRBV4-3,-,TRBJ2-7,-,TGCGCCAGCAGCCAAGAGTTGGTTTCCTACGAGCAGTACTTC,CASSQELVSYEQYF
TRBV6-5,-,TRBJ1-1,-,TGTGCCAGCTTCCGGGGAGGGGCGGCCACTGAAGCTTTCTTT,CASFRGGAATEAFF
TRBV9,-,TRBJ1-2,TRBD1,TGTGCCAGCAGCCCCCAGGGGGCCTCGGGATATGGCTACACCTTC,CASSPQGASGYGYTF
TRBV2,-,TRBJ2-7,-,TGTGCCAGCAGTGAATTTCGGGAGCAGTACTTC,CASSEFREQYF
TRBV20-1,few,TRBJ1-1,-,TGCAGTGCCAGTAAGGGGCGAGCTGAAGCTTTCTTT,CSASKGRAEAFF
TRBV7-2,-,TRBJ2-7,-,TGTGCCAGCAGCTTAGACCGGGTTGAGCAGTACTTC,CASSLDRVEQYF